The 19 T cell receptor beta chains reported below all come from one sample, sequenced in a study of blood T cell repertoires in COVID-19 (dated by TCRdb to 2020 to 2022). Library generation was performed with the immunoSEQ multiplex PCR assay. TCRdb holds this immuneACCESS table with in-frame rearrangements only. Some clones are missing; in checked studies, unresolved V genes explain under half, and the rest has no known cause. Within this sample are about 24,000 clones, with roughly 90% of them counted one time only. Jointly, the top ten make up roughly 29% of the sample. The sequenced sample consisted of peripheral blood. These receptor sequences come from a woman in her 70s with active COVID-19.

V and J are TRBV7-3 and TRBJ2-1; the match to TRBD2 covers 8 bases. Trimming cost V 1 base and J 0 bases; bases outside gene matches: 2. Germline V gives CDR1 SGHTA, CDR2 FQGTGA. This CDR3 region has 16 residues. For the CDR3, the DNA is TGTGCCAGCAGCTTAATGGCGGGGGGCTCCTACAATGAGCAGTTCTTC. Translating it yields CASSLMAGGSYNEQFF.

The rearrangement links TRBV4-1 to TRBJ2-5; 9 positions agree with TRBD2. This CDR3 has 16 residues. With V trimmed by 4 bases and J by 0 bases, 6 bases remained unmatched. The V gene's germline CDR1 is MGHRA and CDR2 YSYEKL. CDR3 in DNA: TGCGCCAGCAGCCGACTAGCGGAGCGGTACCAAGAGACCCAGTACTTC. Translation gives CASSRLAERYQETQYF.

This sequence joins TRBV15 and TRBJ1-2; the D gene is possibly TRBD1 (6 bases). With 0 bases removed from V and 8 bases from J, the gap between germline ends came to 13 bases. The CDR3 has 14 residues. Germline V CDR1 and CDR2: LNHNV, YYDKDF (reference sequence). The chain's CDR3 is CATSRERTDQGYTF. CDR3 in DNA: TGTGCCACCAGCAGAGAGAGGACAGACCAAGGCTACACCTTC.

V gene TRBV30 combines with J gene TRBJ1-2; D is unclear. Per the germline V gene, CDR1 is GTSNPN and CDR2 is SVGIG (reference sequence). V lost 3 bases and J 8 bases, leaving 10 bases between the germline ends. The CDR3 totals 11 residues. The CDR3 here is CAWRAQLGYTF. In nucleotides, the CDR3 is TGTGCCTGGAGGGCACAATTGGGCTACACCTTC.

This chain joins TRBV6-5 and TRBJ1-6; TRBD1 agrees at 7 bases. Per germline, CDR1 MNHEY and CDR2 SVGAGI. With V trimmed by 6 bases and J by 7 bases, 9 bases remained unmatched. The length of the CDR3 is 15 residues. The CDR3 protein is CASRRSTGLNSPLHF. Written as DNA, the CDR3 is TGTGCCAGCAGGCGTTCGACAGGGTTGAATTCACCCCTCCACTTT.

This rearrangement joins TRBV9 to TRBJ2-2; D gene ambiguous. This CDR3 comprises 14 residues. Germline-derived CDR1 and CDR2 are SGDLS and YYNGEE. Trimming shortened V by 0 bases and J by 7 bases, and 10 bases separated the two germline ends. The chain's CDR3 is CASSVDPLSGELFF. The CDR3 bases are TGTGCCAGCAGCGTAGACCCCCTTAGCGGGGAGCTGTTTTTT.

The chain has TRBV14 and TRBJ1-2; TRBD1 agrees at 7 bases. This CDR3 is 14 amino acids long. Losses at the gene ends were 1 base for V and 3 bases for J; bases not matched to a gene: 2. Germline V CDR1 and CDR2: SGHDN, FVKESK. The CDR3 sequence is CASSQGDSHYGYTF. The CDR3 nucleotides are TGTGCCAGCAGCCAAGGGGACAGTCACTATGGCTACACCTTC.

The V call is TRBV18, the J call TRBJ1-1, with D tentatively TRBD1 (6 bases). Germline loops: CDR1 KGHSH, CDR2 LQKENI. With 0 bases removed from V and 8 bases from J, the gap between germline ends came to 10 bases. The CDR3 spans 13 residues. Written as DNA, the CDR3 is TGTGCCAGCTCACCACCCCCAGGACAGGAAGCTTTCTTT. Translating it yields CASSPPPGQEAFF.

The CDR3 here is CASSPYYRGPNSPLHF. CDR3 nucleotide sequence: TGTGCCAGCAGTCCGTACTACAGGGGACCTAATTCACCCCTCCACTTT. The chain links TRBV7-6 to TRBJ1-6, with 7 bases that match TRBD1. The CDR3 length is 16 residues. The ends lost 6 bases at V and 6 bases at J; junction bases unmatched: 11. Germline CDR1 reads SGHVS; CDR2 reads FNYEAQ.

The CDR3 nucleotides read TGTGCCAGGGACAGATACTCCTACGAGCAGTACTTC. This translates into CARDRYSYEQYF. The chain carries TRBV19 and TRBJ2-7; D is possibly TRBD1 (6 bases). Between the trimmed V and J ends, which lost 9 bases and 0 bases, there was a span of 9 bases. Germline values: CDR1 LNHDA, CDR2 SQIVND (reference sequence). CDR3 size: 12 residues.

The rearrangement links TRBV7-8 to TRBJ2-7; TRBD1 is a possible D gene (8 bases). Trimming stripped 1 base from V and 7 bases from J, with 23 bases between. The CDR3 is made up of 17 amino acids. Germline-derived CDR1 and CDR2 are SGHVS and FQNEAQ. The CDR3 DNA reads as TGTGCCAGCAGCTTAGACAGGGGGGGCAGGGGGCTTATGGAGCAGTACTTC. Its protein is CASSLDRGGRGLMEQYF. The complete variable domain, with remaining parts taken from reference TRBV7-8 and TRBJ2-7, reads GAGVSQSPRYKVAKRGQDVALRCDPISGHVSLFWYQQALGQGPEFLTYFQNEAQLDKSGLPSDRFFAERPEGSVSTLKIQRTQQEDSAVYLCASSLDRGGRGLMEQYFGPGTRLTVT.

This clone was recorded a few times. The chain links TRBV12-5 to TRBJ1-2; D uncertain. The CDR3 consists of 11 residues. The germline V gene has CDR1 LGHNT and CDR2 FRNRAP. V gave up 6 bases and J gave up 10 bases, with 12 bases separating them. The CDR3 nucleotides read TGTGCTAGTGGCCTAGGACTCGACTACACCTTC. Amino acids: CASGLGLDYTF.

The chain recombines TRBV2 with TRBJ1-1; 8 bases map to TRBD1. J was trimmed by 0 bases and V by 5 bases; bases with no gene match: 11. CDR1 and CDR2 (germline): SNHLY, FYNNEI. The CDR3 covers 17 residues. The CDR3 here is CASSPSMTGALNTEAFF. The CDR3 DNA follows: TGTGCCAGCAGTCCTAGTATGACAGGGGCCCTGAACACTGAAGCTTTCTTT.

This chain links TRBV11-2 with TRBJ2-7; no clear D gene. Trimming pared 5 bases from V and 10 bases from J, leaving 9 bases between. From germline, CDR1 is SGHAT and CDR2 FQNNGV. The CDR3 is 10 residues long. CDR3 loop: CASSVRAQYF. As DNA, the CDR3 is TGTGCCAGCAGCGTGAGAGCCCAGTACTTC.

As DNA, the CDR3 is TGTGCCAGCAGCTTGGATTTGGGAAGAGACAGGGCGAACACTGAAGCTTTCTTT. Translated, it gives CASSLDLGRDRANTEAFF. The chain links TRBV5-4 to TRBJ1-1, with 7 bases that match TRBD1. The CDR3 runs 18 residues. Trimming at V came to 0 bases and at J to 1 base, leaving 12 bases not matched to a gene. Germline CDR1 is SGHNT and CDR2 is YYREEE (reference sequence). Combining the CDR3 with reference TRBV5-4 and TRBJ1-1 gives the whole variable domain ETGVTQSPTHLIKTRGQQVTLRCSSQSGHNTVSWYQQALGQGPQFIFQYYREEENGRGNFPPRFSGLQFPNYSSELNVNALELDDSALYLCASSLDLGRDRANTEAFFGQGTRLTVV.

The chain joins TRBV5-1 to TRBJ2-1, with 8 bases aligning to TRBD2. Germline values: CDR1 SGHRS, CDR2 YFSETQ. With V trimmed by 3 bases and J by 2 bases, 4 bases remained unmatched. This CDR3 has 15 residues. For the CDR3, the DNA is TGCGCCAGCAGCTCTAGCGGGTCCCCCTACAATGAGCAGTTCTTC. Its translation: CASSSSGSPYNEQFF.

The chain recombines TRBV5-4 with TRBJ1-2, with 7 positions matching TRBD1. From germline, CDR1 is SGHNT and CDR2 YYREEE (reference sequence). CDR3 length: 14 residues. V lost 4 bases and J lost 2; bases outside the gene matches: 5. The CDR3 DNA is TGTGCCAGCAGCCTACAGGGGACCAACTATGGCTACACCTTC. This codes for CASSLQGTNYGYTF.

This clone was found once. The V and J genes are TRBV28 and TRBJ1-2; weak D call: TRBD1 (6 bases). The CDR3 has 13 amino acids. Germline assignment: CDR1 MDHEN and CDR2 SYDVKM. The V end lost 4 bases, the J end lost 3 bases, and 9 bases lay between the germline ends. The CDR3 sequence is CASSSDRYYGYTF. The CDR3 DNA reads as TGTGCCAGCAGTTCCGACAGGTACTATGGCTACACCTTC.

V and J are TRBV9 and TRBJ2-6; the match to TRBD2 covers 7 bases. The CDR3 covers 19 residues. The germline gives CDR1 SGDLS, CDR2 YYNGEE. Trimming removed 0 bases from V and 0 bases from J; junction bases left unmatched: 9. Here the CDR3 reads CASSVAWEGRYSGANVLTF. CDR3 DNA sequence: TGTGCCAGCAGCGTAGCGTGGGAGGGACGGTACTCTGGGGCCAACGTCCTGACTTTC. Looking up the rest from reference TRBV9 and TRBJ2-6 gives the full variable domain: DSGVTQTPKHLITATGQRVTLRCSPRSGDLSVYWYQQSLDQGLQFLIQYYNGEERAKGNILERFSAQQFPDLHSELNLSSLELGDSALYFCASSVAWEGRYSGANVLTFGAGSRLTVL.